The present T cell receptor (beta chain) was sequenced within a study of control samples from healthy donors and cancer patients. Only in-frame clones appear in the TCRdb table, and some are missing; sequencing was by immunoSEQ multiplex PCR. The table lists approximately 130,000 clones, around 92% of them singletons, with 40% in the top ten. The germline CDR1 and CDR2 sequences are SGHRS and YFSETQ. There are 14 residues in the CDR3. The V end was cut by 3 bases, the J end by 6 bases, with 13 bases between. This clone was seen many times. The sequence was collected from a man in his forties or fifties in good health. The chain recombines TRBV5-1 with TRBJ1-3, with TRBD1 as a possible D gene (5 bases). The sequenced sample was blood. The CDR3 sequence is CASSSSPTANTIYF. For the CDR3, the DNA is TGCGCCAGCAGCTCATCCCCGACAGCAAACACCATATATTTT.